The 31 T cell receptor beta chains given below trace back to one sample, sequenced in a study of shared clonotypes between healthy human individuals. Naive CD8 cells lacked CD45RO, underwent positive selection for CCR7 and left out terminally differentiated effector memory CD45RA+ cells. Method: immunoSEQ multiplex PCR; TCRdb's copy keeps in-frame clones and lacks some. The sample yields roughly 810,000 clones, 96% seen once. Source material: naive CD8+ T cells sorted from blood. The receptors here all came from a man aged 25-45 years in good health.

About this clone itself: An end of the junction differs from the germline gene, which may be a read error. This sequence joins TRBV29-1 and TRBJ1-2; the D gene is possibly TRBD1 (6 bases). The germline gives CDR1 SQVTM, CDR2 ANQGSEA. The CDR3 contains 14 residues. Here the CDR3 DNA reads TGCAGCGTTGAAGATCTAGCGGGGGGCGAAGATGATGCCTTC. Amino acid sequence: CSVEDLAGGEDDAF.

The CDR3 region has the DNA TGTGCCAGCAGCTCGGGACAGGATCTCACAGATACGCAGTATTTT. Translating it yields CASSSGQDLTDTQYF. The rearrangement links TRBV7-9 to TRBJ2-3; 8 bases match TRBD1. Germline trimming cut 4 bases from V and 2 bases from J; bases unmatched to any gene: 5. This CDR3 contains 15 residues. Germline CDR1 is SEHNR and CDR2 is FQNEAQ (reference sequence).

A single count supports this clone. The chain is built from TRBV4-3 and TRBJ2-4; a weak D match, TRBD1 (5 bases). Germline CDR1 is LGHNA and CDR2 is YSLEER. V dropped 0 bases and J dropped 9 bases, with 18 bases sitting between them. This CDR3 comprises 16 residues. The CDR3 spells CASSQDLRVNLGIQYF. The CDR3 nucleotides are TGCGCCAGCAGCCAAGATCTCAGGGTTAATTTGGGCATTCAGTACTTC.

The rearrangement links TRBV10-1 to TRBJ2-5, with 11 bases lining up with TRBD2. CDR3 length equals 18 residues. V lost 0 bases, J lost 4 bases, and 10 bases stayed unmatched. Germline-derived CDR1 and CDR2 are WNHNN and SYGVQD (reference sequence). CDR3 loop: CASSESRGSGRAGETQYF. DNA for the CDR3: TGCGCCAGCAGTGAGTCGAGGGGTAGCGGGAGGGCCGGAGAGACCCAGTACTTC.

Concerning this clone itself: The identical CDR3 is also encoded by other nucleotide sequences in the sample. The rearrangement joins TRBV29-1 to TRBJ2-1; 11 nucleotides agree with TRBD2. The CDR3 runs to 14 residues. The junction had 4 bases not matched to a gene; V was cut back by 6 bases and J by 3 bases. The germline CDR1 and CDR2 sequences are SQVTM and ANQGSEA. The CDR3 loop reads CSVGLAGGYNEQFF. In nucleotides, the CDR3 is TGCAGCGTGGGCCTAGCGGGAGGCTACAATGAGCAGTTCTTC.

In its sample, this clone was seen once. V is TRBV18 and J is TRBJ1-2; TRBD1 matches 7 bases. Trimming removed 2 bases from V and 4 bases from J; junction bases left unmatched: 10. The CDR3 is 16 amino acids. CDR1 is KGHSH, CDR2 LQKENI, per germline. CDR3: CASSPAAGGDGYGYTF. The CDR3 DNA reads as TGTGCCAGCTCACCAGCCGCAGGGGGAGATGGCTATGGCTACACCTTC.

This sequence joins TRBV5-1 and TRBJ2-7; no clear D. Trimming pared 4 bases from V and 6 bases from J, leaving 11 bases between. CDR3 length: 12 amino acids. Germline-derived CDR1 and CDR2 are SGHRS and YFSETQ. CDR3 amino acids: CASSPRSLEQYF. Here the CDR3 DNA reads TGCGCCAGCAGCCCCCGGTCCCTCGAGCAGTACTTC.

The chain uses TRBV10-3 and TRBJ2-1, with 9 bases that match TRBD2. The CDR3 is 17 amino acids. The V gene end was trimmed by 3 bases and the J gene end by 5 bases; junction bases not matched to a gene: 11. Germline CDR1 and CDR2: ENHRY and SYGVKD. CDR3 DNA: TGTGCCATCAGTGACTCGTCAATGGCTAGCGGGAACAATGAGCAGTTCTTC. This gives the protein CAISDSSMASGNNEQFF.

The chain recombines TRBV6-1 with TRBJ2-7; 10 bases match TRBD2. This CDR3 region has 16 residues. Germline V lookup: CDR1 MNHNS, CDR2 SASEGT. After removal of 0 bases from V and 3 bases from J, the junction contained 5 bases not matched to a gene. As DNA, the CDR3 is TGTGCCAGCAGTGAAGCTTCAACTAGCGGGATCTACGAGCAGTACTTC. Translation gives CASSEASTSGIYEQYF.

This sequence joins TRBV29-1 and TRBJ2-7, with 7 bases matching TRBD2. Germline assignment: CDR1 SQVTM and CDR2 ANQGSEA. Germline trimming cut 3 bases from V and 0 bases from J; bases unmatched to any gene: 5. The CDR3 is made up of 14 amino acids. The CDR3 reads CSVDGLADSYEQYF. CDR3 coding DNA: TGCAGCGTTGATGGTCTAGCGGACTCCTACGAGCAGTACTTC.

J is TRBJ2-7 and V is TRBV29-1; no clear D. Germline assignment: CDR1 SQVTM and CDR2 ANQGSEA. Trimming took off 7 bases at V and 2 bases at J, with 21 bases between the two ends. CDR3 length: 15 residues. CDR3 sequence (DNA): TGCAGCGGACTCGGTGTGGGCAAAGGACCCTACGAGCAGTACTTC. This translates into CSGLGVGKGPYEQYF.

The chain combines TRBV9 with TRBJ1-1, with unresolved D. The CDR3 is made up of 17 amino acids. V gave up 4 bases and J gave up 0 bases, with 19 bases separating them. CDR1 and CDR2 (germline): SGDLS, YYNGEE. The DNA for the CDR3 is TGTGCCAGCAGCATCGTTACAGTCAATCGGATGAACACTGAAGCTTTCTTT. Encoded protein: CASSIVTVNRMNTEAFF.

Details on this clone: Other nucleotide sequences in the sample specify the same CDR3. The chain joins TRBV5-4 to TRBJ2-5; the match to TRBD1 covers 7 bases. The CDR3 length is 13 residues. The V gene's germline CDR1 is SGHNT and CDR2 YYREEE (reference sequence). V trimming: 4 bases; J trimming: 1 base; junction bases outside the gene matches: 1. The CDR3 region has the DNA TGTGCCAGCAGCCGGGACAGCCAAGAGACCCAGTACTTC. This codes for CASSRDSQETQYF.

This chain connects TRBV19 to TRBJ1-1, with D maybe TRBD1 (6 bases). V was cut by 5 bases and J by 1 base, with 11 bases left in between. CDR1 and CDR2 from the germline V gene are LNHDA and SQIVND (reference sequence). CDR3 length: 14 amino acids. The CDR3 loop is CASSFIGGNTEAFF. CDR3 sequence (DNA): TGTGCCAGTAGTTTTATAGGGGGGAACACTGAAGCTTTCTTT.

Here the CDR3 DNA reads TGTGCCAGCAGCCCAGAAAACAATGAGCAGTTCTTC. It specifies CASSPENNEQFF. V gene TRBV6-6 combines with J gene TRBJ2-1, with D uncertain. The CDR3 totals 12 residues. V was trimmed by 6 bases and J by 5 bases, leaving 8 bases between them. Germline V gene lookup returns CDR1 MNHNY and CDR2 SVGAGI (reference sequence).

The rearrangement joins TRBV10-3 to TRBJ1-1; TRBD1 aligns across 7 bases. Germline lookup yields CDR1 ENHRY and CDR2 SYGVKD. The CDR3 runs to 15 residues. The junction had 5 bases not matched to a gene; V was cut back by 4 bases and J by 0 bases. The CDR3 coding sequence is TGTGCCATCAGTGCCCTACAGGGGATGAACACTGAAGCTTTCTTT. As protein: CAISALQGMNTEAFF.

This clone came up once. The rearrangement links TRBV6-5 to TRBJ1-5; no firm D call. V lost 4 bases and J 4 bases, leaving 8 bases between the germline ends. Germline V gene lookup returns CDR1 MNHEY and CDR2 SVGAGI. The CDR3 is made up of 13 amino acids. CDR3 protein: CASSSSGNQPQHF. CDR3 sequence (DNA): TGTGCCAGCAGTTCATCGGGGAATCAGCCCCAGCATTTT.

The chain couples TRBV7-6 to TRBJ2-7; no clear D gene. The CDR3 consists of 14 residues. V was clipped by 1 base and J by 0 bases, with 7 bases between them. Germline V gene data show CDR1 as SGHVS and CDR2 as FNYEAQ. The CDR3 coding sequence is TGTGCCAGCAGCTTAGGTCAGAGCTCCTACGAGCAGTACTTC. Its protein is CASSLGQSSYEQYF.

The CDR3 bases are TGTGCCAGTAGTATCTGGAGGAACACTGAAGCTTTCTTT. The encoded protein is CASSIWRNTEAFF. This sequence joins TRBV19 and TRBJ1-1, with D unresolved. The CDR3 has 13 amino acids. V was cut by 3 bases and J by 1 base, with 6 bases left in between. The germline V gene has CDR1 LNHDA and CDR2 SQIVND (reference sequence). Filled out from reference TRBV19 and TRBJ1-1, the complete variable domain reads DGGITQSPKYLFRKEGQNVTLSCEQNLNHDAMYWYRQDPGQGLRLIYYSQIVNDFQKGDIAEGYSVSREKKESFPLTVTSAQKNPTAFYLCASSIWRNTEAFFGQGTRLTVV.

This chain joins TRBV27 and TRBJ2-7; a weak D match, TRBD2 (5 bases). Germline V gene lookup returns CDR1 MNHEY and CDR2 SMNVEV (reference sequence). The V gene lost 6 bases and the J gene lost 1 base, with 7 bases spanning the gap. This CDR3 spans 12 amino acids. The DNA of the CDR3 is TGTGCCAGCAGCGGGGATTCCTACGAGCAGTACTTC. This encodes CASSGDSYEQYF.

This clone appeared once. This sequence joins TRBV13 and TRBJ2-1, with D perhaps being TRBD1 or TRBD2 (5 bases each). CDR3 length: 15 amino acids. V was pared by 4 bases and J by 8 bases, with 18 bases between. CDR1 and CDR2 from the germline V gene are PRHDT and FYEKMQ (reference sequence). CDR3 bases: TGTGCCAGCAGCTCGACAGATTACGAGGGCTATGAGCAGTTCTTC. Translated: CASSSTDYEGYEQFF.

This clone turned up a few times. V is TRBV29-1 and J is TRBJ2-7; 11 bases line up with TRBD2. The V gene end was trimmed by 4 bases and the J gene end by 4 bases; junction bases not matched to a gene: 15. This CDR3 contains 17 residues. In germline, CDR1 is SQVTM, CDR2 ANQGSEA. The CDR3: CSVVGLAVRRGAYEQYF. In DNA, the CDR3 is TGCAGCGTTGTGGGACTAGCGGTTAGGCGAGGGGCGTACGAGCAGTACTTC.

The CDR3 loop reads CASSQNLAGGGETQYF. CDR3 in DNA: TGTGCCAGCAGCCAAAACCTAGCGGGAGGAGGAGAGACCCAGTACTTC. The J gene is TRBJ2-5, the V gene TRBV4-2, with TRBD2 matching over 11 bases. Germline V gene data show CDR1 as LGHNA and CDR2 as YNFKEQ. The CDR3 extends over 16 amino acids. V was clipped by 2 bases and J by 4 bases; unmatched bases: 6.

The chain joins TRBV18 to TRBJ1-1, with TRBD1 identical over 9 bases. CDR1 is KGHSH, CDR2 LQKENI, per germline. This CDR3 has 15 amino acids. The ends lost 3 bases at V and 2 bases at J; junction bases unmatched: 4. In DNA form, the CDR3 reads TGTGCCAGCTCACCCCCGACAGGGGGTAACACTGAAGCTTTCTTT. Translated, it gives CASSPPTGGNTEAFF.

The chain employs TRBV7-2 and TRBJ2-7, with 9 bases aligning to TRBD2. The V segment lost 0 bases and the J segment 3 bases; nucleotides outside the gene matches: 3. CDR3 length: 15 amino acids. The germline CDR1 and CDR2 sequences are SGHTA and FQGNSA. Here the CDR3 reads CASSLAAGGFYEQYF. The CDR3 nucleotides are TGTGCCAGCAGCTTAGCAGCGGGAGGCTTCTACGAGCAGTACTTC. The variable domain in full, completed from reference TRBV7-2 and TRBJ2-7, reads GAGVSQSPSNKVTEKGKDVELRCDPISGHTALYWYRQSLGQGLEFLIYFQGNSAPDKSGLPSDRFSAERTGGSVSTLTIQRTQQEDSAVYLCASSLAAGGFYEQYFGPGTRLTVT.

This clone was recorded once. This rearrangement joins TRBV2 to TRBJ2-7; 8 positions agree with TRBD2. The CDR3 loop spans 12 amino acids. Germline CDR1 and CDR2: SNHLY and FYNNEI. V shed 8 bases, J shed 5 bases, and the junction held 5 bases outside the gene matches. DNA for the CDR3: TGTGCCAGCCGGGGGGGCCGCAACGAGCAGTACTTC. Translation gives CASRGGRNEQYF.

The gene calls are TRBV6-5 and TRBJ2-1; the D gene is possibly TRBD2 (6 bases). The CDR3 extends over 14 amino acids. V gave up 7 bases and J gave up 4 bases, with 14 bases separating them. Germline V gene sequence: CDR1 MNHEY, CDR2 SVGAGI. The DNA of the CDR3 is TGTGCCAGCACTTCGGACTATCCGTACAATGAGCAGTTCTTC. Translating gives CASTSDYPYNEQFF.

The chain couples TRBV9 to TRBJ2-1, with unresolved D. The CDR3 runs 15 residues. The germline gives CDR1 SGDLS, CDR2 YYNGEE. Trimming left V 0 bases short and J 5 bases short, with 12 bases between. This CDR3 is CASSVGANPHNEQFF. CDR3 nucleotide sequence: TGTGCCAGCAGCGTAGGGGCTAACCCTCACAATGAGCAGTTCTTC. The whole variable domain, remainder taken from reference TRBV9 and TRBJ2-1, is DSGVTQTPKHLITATGQRVTLRCSPRSGDLSVYWYQQSLDQGLQFLIQYYNGEERAKGNILERFSAQQFPDLHSELNLSSLELGDSALYFCASSVGANPHNEQFFGPGTRLTVL.

This sequence joins TRBV7-2 and TRBJ1-2; D is ambiguous. Germline assignment: CDR1 SGHTA and CDR2 FQGNSA. The CDR3 is 14 residues long. V lost 7 bases and J lost 4, with 16 bases in between. The CDR3 DNA follows: TGTGCCAGCACCCAAGAGTTAGGAAGCTATGGCTACACCTTC. Its translation is CASTQELGSYGYTF.

This chain uses TRBV28 with TRBJ2-7, with 10 bases that match TRBD2. The J segment lost 2 bases and the V segment lost 3 bases, leaving 16 bases of the junction unmatched. The CDR3 is 19 amino acids. CDR1 is MDHEN and CDR2 is SYDVKM in the germline V gene. CDR3 DNA sequence: TGTGCCAGCAGTTTGGTGGCTAGCGGGAGTATCCAGCATCCCTACGAGCAGTACTTC. Translating gives CASSLVASGSIQHPYEQYF.

This chain connects TRBV7-9 to TRBJ2-1; possible D gene TRBD2, 5 bases. Germline CDR1 and CDR2: SEHNR and FQNEAQ (reference sequence). Trimming took off 5 bases at V and 2 bases at J, with 25 bases between the two ends. This CDR3 spans 19 amino acids. The CDR3 nucleotides are TGTGCCAGCAGCCCCCATAGTTTAGGGCTAGCCAAGACCTACAATGAGCAGTTCTTC. Translation: CASSPHSLGLAKTYNEQFF.